The clone carrying this TCR beta chain turned up a few times. Its matching antigen is unknown. Produced via immunoSEQ multiplex PCR; TCRdb's table is partial and in-frame only. The sample lists around 67,000 clones, 90% occurring once. CDR3 length equals 12 residues. With 5 bases removed from V and 4 bases from J, the gap between germline ends came to 5 bases. Germline-derived CDR1 and CDR2 are MDHEN and SYDVKM. This specimen belongs to a study of graft-versus-host responses after intestinal transplantation. Study as a whole: Recipients across the board were started on anti-thymocyte globulin induction, then kept on tacrolimus and steroids for around three years.

Study findings and constraints: Recipient bone marrow held GvH clones, some seen earlier in ileum or blood.

The sample in question was unstimulated CD8+ T cells sorted from spleen or lymph node cells, obtained before transplant. This receptor was taken from a human donor who was the organ donor for an intestinal transplant. The J gene is TRBJ2-2, the V gene TRBV28; D gene unclear. The CDR3 region is CASSRSTGELFF. CDR3 nucleotide sequence: TGTGCCAGCAGTCGTAGCACCGGGGAGCTGTTTTTT.